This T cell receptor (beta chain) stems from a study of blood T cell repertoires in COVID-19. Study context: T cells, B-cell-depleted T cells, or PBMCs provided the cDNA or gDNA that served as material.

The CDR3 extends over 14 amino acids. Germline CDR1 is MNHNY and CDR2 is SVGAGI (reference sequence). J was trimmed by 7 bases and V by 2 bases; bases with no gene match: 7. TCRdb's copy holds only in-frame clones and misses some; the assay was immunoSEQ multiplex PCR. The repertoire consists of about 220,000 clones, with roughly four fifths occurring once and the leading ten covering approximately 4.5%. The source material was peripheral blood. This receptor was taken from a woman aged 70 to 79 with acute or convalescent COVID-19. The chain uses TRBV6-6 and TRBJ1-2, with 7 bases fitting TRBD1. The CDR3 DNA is TGTGCCAGCAGTTACGGACAGGTTCTAGGTGGCTACACCTTC. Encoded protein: CASSYGQVLGGYTF.